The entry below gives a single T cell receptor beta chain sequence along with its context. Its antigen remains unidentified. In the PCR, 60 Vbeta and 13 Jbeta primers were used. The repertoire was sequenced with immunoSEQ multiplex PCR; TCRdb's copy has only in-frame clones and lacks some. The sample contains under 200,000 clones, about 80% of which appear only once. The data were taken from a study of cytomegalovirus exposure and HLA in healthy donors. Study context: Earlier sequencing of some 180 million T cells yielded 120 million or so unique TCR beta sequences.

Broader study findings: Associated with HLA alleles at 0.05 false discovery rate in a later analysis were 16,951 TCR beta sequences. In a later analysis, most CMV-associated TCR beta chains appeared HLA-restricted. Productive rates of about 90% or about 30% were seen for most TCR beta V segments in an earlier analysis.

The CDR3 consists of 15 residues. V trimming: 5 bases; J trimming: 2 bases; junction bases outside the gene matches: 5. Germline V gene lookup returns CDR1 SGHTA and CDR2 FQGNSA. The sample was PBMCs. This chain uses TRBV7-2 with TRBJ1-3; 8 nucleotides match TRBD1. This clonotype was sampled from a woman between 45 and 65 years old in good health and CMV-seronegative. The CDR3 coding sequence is TGTGCCAGCAGCCTCTGGACAGGGACTGGAAACACCATATATTTT. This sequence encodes CASSLWTGTGNTIYF.